This T cell receptor (beta chain) was recorded in a study of blood T cell repertoires in COVID-19. Study in general: Sites in the United States, Italy and Spain provided acute and convalescent COVID-19 samples.

Cohort placement rested on clinical history that participants reported themselves. Germline assignment: CDR1 LNHNV and CDR2 YYDKDF (reference sequence). The CDR3 covers 20 residues. Germline trimming cut 0 bases from V and 2 bases from J; bases unmatched to any gene: 15. The authors' processing: Reference gene primer amplification yielded estimated nucleated cell counts. The protocol was immunoSEQ multiplex PCR, while the TCRdb copy is restricted to in-frame clones and leaves out a portion. The D gene and trimming were derived from the DNA, and the V and J assignments and clone size from that table. The profile covers 200,000 or so clones, with about 80% appearing a single time and 1.3% taken by the ten largest.

The rearrangement links TRBV15 to TRBJ2-5, with 10 bases fitting TRBD1. Sequenced sample: PBMCs or T cells enriched from blood (not recorded which). The sequence derives from a woman between 35 and 50 years old with acute COVID-19. CDR3 DNA: TGTGCCACCAGCAGAGATCTACTCGGCGGGACAGGGGTGGGTCAAGAGACCCAGTACTTC. This sequence encodes CATSRDLLGGTGVGQETQYF.